A selection of T cell receptor beta chains follows, all from one sample in a study of graft-versus-host responses after intestinal transplantation. The data were produced by immunoSEQ multiplex PCR, yet TCRdb's version contains in-frame clones alone and is incomplete. The profile covers some 40,000 clones, with approximately 89% appearing a single time and around 7% taken by the ten largest. Sequenced here: PBMCs, sampled just under 270 days after transplant. The origin of the receptors is a human patient who received an intestinal transplant, so some T cells may come from the graft donor. CDR3s include the opening cysteine and the closing phenylalanine or tryptophan.

length: 16
V: TRBV5-5
CDR3: CASSLITWGVNSPLHF

length: 13
V: TRBV2
CDR3: CASTQGQTGELFF

length: 12
V: TRBV19
CDR3: CASSIGQQPQHF

length: 11
V: TRBV2
CDR3: CASEAEYGYTF

length: 16
V: TRBV5-5
CDR3: CASSLGPGTDYTEAFF

length: 15
V: TRBV10-3
CDR3: CAIRDKGLAGDTQYF

length: 12
V: TRBV6-1
CDR3: CATRRGTYEQYF

length: 15
V: TRBV4-1
CDR3: CASTTGTESNQPQHF

length: 14
V: TRBV5-4
CDR3: CASSRQPQDYEQYF

length: 15
V: TRBV5-1
CDR3: CASSVIQGANTEAFF

length: 14
V: TRBV6-6
CDR3: CASSPGHDNQPQHF

length: 15
V: TRBV7-7
CDR3: CASSPEAGGNYEQYF

length: 15
V: TRBV19
CDR3: CASSRGWFGPGELFF